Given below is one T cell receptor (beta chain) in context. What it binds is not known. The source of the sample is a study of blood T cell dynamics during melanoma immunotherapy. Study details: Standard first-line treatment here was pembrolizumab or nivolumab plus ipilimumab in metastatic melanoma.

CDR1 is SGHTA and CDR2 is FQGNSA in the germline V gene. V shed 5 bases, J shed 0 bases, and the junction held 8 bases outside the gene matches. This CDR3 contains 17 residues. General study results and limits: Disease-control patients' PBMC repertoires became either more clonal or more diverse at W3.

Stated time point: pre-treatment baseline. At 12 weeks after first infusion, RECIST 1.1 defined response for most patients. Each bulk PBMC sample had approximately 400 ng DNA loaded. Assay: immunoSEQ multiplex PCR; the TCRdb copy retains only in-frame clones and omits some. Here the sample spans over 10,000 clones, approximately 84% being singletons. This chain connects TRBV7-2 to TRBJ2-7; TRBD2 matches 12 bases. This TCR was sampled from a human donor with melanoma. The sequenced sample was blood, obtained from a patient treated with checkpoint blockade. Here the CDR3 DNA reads TGTGCCAGCAGCCCCGGACTAGCGGGACCTGCCTCCTACGAGCAGTACTTC. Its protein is CASSPGLAGPASYEQYF.